These 27 T cell receptor beta chains were all obtained from the same sample, sequenced in a study of T cell repertoires in cytomegalovirus infection. The antigens these receptors bind are not known. TCRdb re-analysed the reads in MiXCR, keeping a single row per CDR3 protein. The table includes about 830,000 distinct CDR3 sequences, about 30% detected once. Sequenced material: cultured CD8+ T cells from PBMCs, taken from culture after CMV antigen stimulation. The origin of the receptors is a human donor in good health (CMV status not recorded). Some clones in this sample may be carry-over from other donors' samples.

The chain has TRBV7-1 and TRBJ2-5; D remains ambiguous. TRBV7-1 is noted as an ORF with a role that remains uncertain. The ends were cut back, 1 base at V and 2 bases at J, with 8 bases in the middle. The CDR3 totals 14 residues. The CDR3 DNA reads as TGTGCCAGCAGCTCAGGGGCCAGGCAAGAGACCCAGTACTTC. As protein: CASSSGARQETQYF.

This chain links TRBV23-1 with TRBJ1-5; possible D gene TRBD1, 6 bases. TRBV23-1 is an ORF for which the function is uncertain. This CDR3 region has 15 residues. V dropped 8 bases and J dropped 0 bases, with 14 bases sitting between them. CDR3 in amino acids: CASLRGGRSNQPQHF. In DNA form, the CDR3 reads TGCGCCAGCCTGAGGGGGGGGCGTAGCAATCAGCCCCAGCATTTT.

This clonotype has a handful of counts. The chain employs TRBV27 and TRBJ2-7; possibly TRBD1 or TRBD2 for D (5 bases each). V lost 8 bases to trimming and J lost 0 bases, with 11 bases between them. This CDR3 spans 13 amino acids. CDR1 is MNHEY and CDR2 is SMNVEV in the germline V gene (reference sequence). For the CDR3, the DNA is TGTGCCAGCGCCAGTGGGGGCTCCTACGAGCAGTACGTC. As protein: CASASGGSYEQYV.

V usage is TRBV28 and J usage is TRBJ1-4; a weak D match, TRBD1 (5 bases). From germline, CDR1 is MDHEN and CDR2 SYDVKM. Trimming took 4 bases from V and 0 from J, leaving 21 bases between them. This CDR3 comprises 19 residues. CDR3 DNA: TGTGCCAGCAGTTCCCCAGGGAATATGCAATATGCAACTAATGAAAAACTGTTTTTT. Residues: CASSSPGNMQYATNEKLFF.

This sequence joins TRBV4-3 and TRBJ2-5, with a weak D call TRBD1 (7 bases). Germline assignment: CDR1 LGHNA and CDR2 YSLEER. V was cut by 0 bases and J by 6 bases, with 17 bases left in between. The CDR3 is made up of 16 amino acids. This CDR3 reads CASSQDGGGLAKTQYF. The CDR3 nucleotides read TGCGCCAGCAGCCAAGACGGAGGGGGCCTTGCGAAGACCCAGTACTTC.

The chain employs TRBV4-2 and TRBJ2-1, with 8 positions matching TRBD2. Losses at the gene ends were 0 bases for V and 8 bases for J; bases not matched to a gene: 15. Germline V gene data show CDR1 as LGHNA and CDR2 as YNFKEQ. The CDR3 length is 18 residues. CDR3 sequence (DNA): TGTGCCAGCAGCCAAGAAGTCCCCACTAGCGGAGTCTTCGATGAGCAGTTCTTC. It is translated as CASSQEVPTSGVFDEQFF.

This clonotype was seen once. A read error may be the cause here, since a much bigger clone is one base away. The CDR3 does not close with the conserved phenylalanine or tryptophan, likely indicating a read error. The rearrangement links TRBV7-1 to TRBJ1-2, with unresolved D. TRBV7-1 is an open reading frame, and its role is uncertain. The CDR3 spans 11 residues. The V end lost 5 bases, the J end lost 4 bases, and 5 bases lay between the germline ends. This CDR3 is CASSLSYGYTV. CDR3 coding DNA: TGTGCCAGCAGCCTTTCCTATGGCTACACCGTC.

The rearrangement joins TRBV5-8 to TRBJ2-3, with D tentatively TRBD2 (7 bases). CDR1 and CDR2 from the germline V gene are SGHTS and YDEGEE. Deletions cut 2 bases from V and 6 bases from J, with 19 bases between. This CDR3 region has 16 residues. The CDR3 is CASSFGQGGGLDTQYF. The CDR3 DNA reads as TGTGCCAGCAGCTTTGGTCAGGGAGGGGGACTGGATACGCAGTATTTT.

CDR3 protein: CASSSHRDRVDAGELFF. CDR3 nucleotide sequence: TGTGCCAGCAGCTCGCACCGGGACAGGGTTGACGCCGGGGAGCTGTTTTTT. This rearrangement joins TRBV7-6 to TRBJ2-2, with 9 bases that match TRBD1. Trimming removed 4 bases from V and 6 bases from J; junction bases left unmatched: 12. The length of the CDR3 is 17 residues. CDR1 SGHVS and CDR2 FNYEAQ come from the germline V gene.

This clonotype was seen at least ten times. The chain couples TRBV5-1 to TRBJ2-1, with D maybe TRBD2 (5 bases). The CDR3 length is 11 residues. CDR1 is SGHRS, CDR2 YFSETQ, per germline. V was pared by 2 bases and J by 8 bases, with 5 bases between. CDR3 DNA: TGCGCCAGCAGCTTAGCGGATGAGCAGTTCTTC. Its protein product is CASSLADEQFF.

The chain joins TRBV5-1 to TRBJ2-7; TRBD1 aligns across 7 bases. CDR3 length: 14 amino acids. Germline CDR1 reads SGHRS; CDR2 reads YFSETQ. After removal of 4 bases from V and 3 bases from J, the junction contained 7 bases not matched to a gene. CDR3 region: CASSPPGQNYEQYF. CDR3 nucleotide sequence: TGCGCCAGCAGCCCCCCGGGACAGAACTACGAGCAGTACTTC.

V usage is TRBV5-8 and J usage is TRBJ1-1; D possibly corresponds to TRBD1 (5 bases). V was pared by 4 bases and J by 11 bases, with 21 bases between. The CDR3 covers 14 residues. Germline-derived CDR1 and CDR2 are SGHTS and YDEGEE. The CDR3 region has the DNA TGTGCCAGCAGCGGAATGACGGGACGTAAAAAGGCTTTCTTT. Translated, it gives CASSGMTGRKKAFF.

This clonotype has a handful of counts. The chain recombines TRBV7-6 with TRBJ2-3; possible D gene TRBD1, 6 bases. CDR1 and CDR2 (germline): SGHVS, FNYEAQ. With 6 bases removed from V and 2 bases from J, the gap between germline ends came to 9 bases. The CDR3 has 13 residues. In DNA form, the CDR3 reads TGTGCCAGCAGACAGGGATCCACAGATACGCAGTATTTT. It yields the protein CASRQGSTDTQYF.

This clonotype has a count of ten or more. CDR3 in amino acids: CASSHGRPRGPNTGELFF. CDR3 bases: TGTGCCAGCAGCCACGGGCGACCCAGGGGGCCTAACACCGGGGAGCTGTTTTTT. The V gene is TRBV7-9, the J gene TRBJ2-2; 8 bases are a match to TRBD1. The CDR3 covers 18 residues. Germline V gives CDR1 SEHNR, CDR2 FQNEAQ (reference sequence). V dropped 5 bases and J dropped 2; count of bases not matched to a gene: 13. The variable domain in full, with the rest retrieved from reference TRBV7-9 and TRBJ2-2, is DTGVSQNPRHKITKRGQNVTFRCDPISEHNRLYWYRQTLGQGPEFLTYFQNEAQLEKSRLLSDRFSAERPKGSFSTLEIQRTEQGDSAMYLCASSHGRPRGPNTGELFFGEGSRLTVL.

V gene TRBV6-1 combines with J gene TRBJ2-5, with 8 bases fitting TRBD1. Germline V gene lookup returns CDR1 MNHNS and CDR2 SASEGT. The CDR3 sequence is 13 residues long. Trimming at V came to 6 bases and at J to 7 bases, leaving 7 bases not matched to a gene. The CDR3 coding sequence is TGTGCCAGCAGCCCCAGGGGGCTCGTGACCCAGTACTTC. It codes for CASSPRGLVTQYF.

This clonotype has only a few counts. The chain couples TRBV6-2 or TRBV6-3 to TRBJ2-7; D is perhaps TRBD1 or TRBD2 (5 bases each). The CDR3 spans 16 residues. CDR1 MNHEY and CDR2 SVGEGT come from the germline V gene. Trimming took 0 bases from V and 0 from J, leaving 12 bases between them. Here the CDR3 DNA reads TGTGCCAGCAGTTACTCGGGACCGGAAAGCTCCTACGAGCAGTACTTC. The encoded protein is CASSYSGPESSYEQYF.

The V and J genes are TRBV6-6 and TRBJ2-2; TRBD2 is a possible D gene (6 bases). CDR1 and CDR2 (germline): MNHNY, SVGAGI (reference sequence). The CDR3 is 15 amino acids. V gave up 5 bases and J gave up 6 bases, with 16 bases separating them. CDR3 sequence: CASSVWGENAGELFF. The CDR3 coding sequence is TGTGCCAGCAGTGTCTGGGGGGAGAATGCCGGGGAGCTGTTTTTT.

This clonotype was seen a few times. The CDR3 nucleotides read TGTGCCAGCAGCTTAGTGACAGGGGGCCTTAGCTACACCTTC. It codes for CASSLVTGGLSYTF. The genes are TRBV7-4 and TRBJ1-2; 10 bases fit TRBD1. Germline assignment: CDR1 SGHVT and CDR2 SQSDAQ. Unmatched junction bases numbered 5, after V lost 1 base and J lost 9 bases. The CDR3 has 14 amino acids. Based on the CDR3 plus reference TRBV7-4 and TRBJ1-2, the full variable domain is GAGVSQSPRYKVAKRGRDVALRCDSISGHVTLYWYRQTLGQGSEVLTYSQSDAQRDKSGRPSGRFSAERPERSVSTLKIQRTEQGDSAVYLCASSLVTGGLSYTFGSGTRLTVV.

The chain joins TRBV4-1 to TRBJ2-1; possibly TRBD2 for D (6 bases). Trimming took off 0 bases at V and 6 bases at J, with 9 bases between the two ends. Germline V CDR1 and CDR2: MGHRA, YSYEKL. This CDR3 comprises 14 residues. The CDR3, as DNA: TGCGCCAGCAGCCAAGAGGGAGCGGGCAATGAGCAGTTCTTC. It codes for CASSQEGAGNEQFF.

On this clonotype itself: The junction shows a germline mismatch at one end, possibly a read error. V usage is TRBV25-1 and J usage is TRBJ1-3, with D possibly being TRBD1 (5 bases). Germline V lookup: CDR1 MGHDK, CDR2 SYGVNS. The CDR3 extends over 18 amino acids. CDR3 sequence reads: CVSSEGDRRYSSGNTIYF. The CDR3 bases are TGTGTCAGCAGTGAAGGAGACAGAAGGTACTCGTCTGGAAACACCATATATTTT.

The CDR3 coding sequence is TGTGCCAGCAATCCGGATCCGAACACTGAAGCTTTCTTT. Translating gives CASNPDPNTEAFF. The chain carries TRBV6-5 and TRBJ1-1; no clear D. The CDR3 has 13 residues. V shed 7 bases and J shed 1 base, with 10 bases lying between them. Per germline, CDR1 MNHEY and CDR2 SVGAGI.

J is TRBJ2-7 and V is TRBV14; no reliable D call. Trimming removed 0 bases at V and 0 bases at J, with 9 bases between. Germline V gene sequence: CDR1 SGHDN, CDR2 FVKESK. CDR3 length: 15 residues. DNA for the CDR3: TGTGCCAGCAGCCAAGATAGGACGAGCTCCTACGAGCAGTACTTC. It is translated as CASSQDRTSSYEQYF.

The chain carries TRBV7-9 and TRBJ1-2; 7 positions match TRBD1. The germline gives CDR1 SEHNR, CDR2 FQNEAQ (reference sequence). With 4 bases clipped from V and 4 bases from J, the junction kept 12 bases outside the gene matches. The CDR3 length is 16 residues. The CDR3 DNA follows: TGTGCCAGCAGCTCGCCAAGGGGGGCAGGGGGCTATGGCTACACCTTC. Translating it yields CASSSPRGAGGYGYTF. The full variable domain, with the rest looked up from reference TRBV7-9 and TRBJ1-2, is DTGVSQNPRHKITKRGQNVTFRCDPISEHNRLYWYRQTLGQGPEFLTYFQNEAQLEKSRLLSDRFSAERPKGSFSTLEIQRTEQGDSAMYLCASSSPRGAGGYGYTFGSGTRLTVV.

This clonotype was seen more than once but under ten times. DNA for the CDR3: TGTGCCAGCAAGGCCTGGGGAGCTGGAAACACCATATATTTT. Residues: CASKAWGAGNTIYF. The rearrangement links TRBV27 to TRBJ1-3; D unresolved. The germline V gene encodes CDR1 MNHEY and CDR2 SMNVEV (reference sequence). The CDR3 has 14 amino acids. V was trimmed by 7 bases and J by 2 bases, leaving 12 bases between them.

There are many counts of this clonotype. The chain has TRBV7-8 and TRBJ2-2, with D perhaps being TRBD1 or TRBD2 (5 bases each). The CDR3 consists of 15 residues. Germline-derived CDR1 and CDR2 are SGHVS and FQNEAQ. Trimming removed 5 bases at V and 5 bases at J, with 15 bases between. The CDR3 nucleotides are TGTGCCAGCAGCCCCGGGACCCCGGGGACCGGGGAGCTGTTTTTT. Its protein is CASSPGTPGTGELFF.

This chain uses TRBV29-1 with TRBJ1-2, with D maybe TRBD1 (6 bases). CDR3 length: 15 amino acids. Trimming took 2 bases from V and 1 from J, leaving 14 bases between them. Germline CDR1 reads SQVTM; CDR2 reads ANQGSEA. The CDR3 DNA is TGCAGCGTTGAACTCGAGGTGGGACATAACTATGGCTACACCTTC. Its translation is CSVELEVGHNYGYTF.

This chain joins TRBV19 and TRBJ1-1, with D possibly TRBD1 on 5 matching bases. Trimming removed 4 bases from V and 2 bases from J, with 14 bases in between. Germline V CDR1 and CDR2: LNHDA, SQIVND (reference sequence). The CDR3 is 15 amino acids. The CDR3 DNA reads as TGTGCCAGTAGTAATCGACAGAACCTCAACACTGAAGCTTTCTTT. Encoded protein: CASSNRQNLNTEAFF.